One sample yielded the 24 T cell receptor beta chains listed below, sequenced in a study of human T cells and chemical hapten exposure. Documented time point: pre-sensitization, week 0. This sample's treatment: therapeutic diphenylcyclopropenone sensitization with weekly scalp DPC. In TCRdb, the RACE reads were re-called with MiXCR into one record per CDR3 protein. The sample carries approximately 320,000 distinct CDR3 sequences, about 5% recorded once. The specimen was whole blood, collected in connection with sensitization to the hapten diphenylcyclopropenone (DPC). These receptors were taken from a woman aged 18-29 years with alopecia areata. Some clones in this sample may be carry-over from other donors' samples.

There are many counts of this clonotype. The gene calls are TRBV6-2 or TRBV6-3 and TRBJ2-5; D unresolved. The germline V gene encodes CDR1 MNHEY and CDR2 SVGEGT. Trimming left V 10 bases short and J 1 base short, with 10 bases between. The CDR3 length is 12 residues. In DNA form, the CDR3 reads TGTGCCACGTCGGTCGTCCAAGAGACCCAGTACTTC. It is translated as CATSVVQETQYF.

This clonotype was detected only a few times. This chain uses TRBV6-5 with TRBJ1-5; D possibly corresponds to TRBD1 (6 bases). CDR1 is MNHEY and CDR2 is SVGAGI in the germline V gene. The CDR3 contains 16 residues. V lost 5 bases to trimming and J lost 3 bases, with 17 bases between them. In nucleotides, the CDR3 is TGTGCCAGCAGTCGAAAAGGGGGGACGTACAATCAGCCCCAGCATTTT. Protein: CASSRKGGTYNQPQHF.

This clonotype was seen many times. V usage is TRBV2 and J usage is TRBJ2-1; D is possibly TRBD2 (7 bases). The CDR3 runs 17 residues. The V gene's germline CDR1 is SNHLY and CDR2 FYNNEI. The V gene lost 7 bases and the J gene lost 2 bases, with 21 bases spanning the gap. The CDR3 here is CASTPEGGGTPYNEQFF. DNA of the CDR3: TGTGCCAGCACCCCCGAGGGAGGGGGGACCCCCTACAATGAGCAGTTCTTC. Full variable domain (missing parts from reference TRBV2 and TRBJ2-1): EPEVTQTPSHQVTQMGQEVILRCVPISNHLYFYWYRQILGQKVEFLVSFYNNEISEKSEIFDDQFSVERPDGSNFTLKIRSTKLEDSAMYFCASTPEGGGTPYNEQFFGPGTRLTVL.

This clonotype was seen ten or more times. The chain has TRBV27 and TRBJ2-7, with a weak D call TRBD1 (6 bases). V was clipped by 0 bases and J by 4 bases, with 10 bases between them. The CDR3 is 14 residues long. Germline CDR1 reads MNHEY; CDR2 reads SMNVEV (reference sequence). CDR3 in DNA: TGTGCCAGCAGTTTATCAGGGGGTGGATACGAGCAGTACTTC. Protein sequence: CASSLSGGGYEQYF.

This clonotype showed up many times. This rearrangement joins TRBV20-1 to TRBJ2-7; D perhaps matches TRBD2 (6 bases). V was cut by 6 bases and J by 5 bases, with 23 bases left in between. The CDR3 is 15 amino acids. The germline V gene encodes CDR1 DFQATT and CDR2 SNEGSKA (reference sequence). CDR3 protein: CSAPGRQGGVHEQYF. Here the CDR3 DNA reads TGCAGTGCCCCGGGAAGGCAGGGAGGAGTTCACGAGCAGTACTTC.

This clonotype was observed many times. The chain has TRBV24-1 and TRBJ1-1; D is perhaps TRBD1 (5 bases). Germline CDR1 is KGHDR and CDR2 is SFDVKD. V lost 7 bases to trimming and J lost 4 bases, with 12 bases between them. This CDR3 has 13 amino acids. CDR3 residues: CATRDKGTTEAFF. CDR3 sequence (DNA): TGTGCCACCAGGGATAAGGGGACCACTGAAGCTTTCTTT.

This clonotype was seen repeatedly, ten times or more. V gene TRBV18 combines with J gene TRBJ1-2, with a tentative D call TRBD1 (5 bases). Germline V lookup: CDR1 KGHSH, CDR2 LQKENI. The CDR3 sequence is 14 residues long. V dropped 6 bases and J dropped 1 base, with 12 bases sitting between them. This CDR3 is CASSSTGDNYGYTF. As DNA, the CDR3 is TGTGCCAGCTCCTCAACAGGCGATAACTATGGCTACACCTTC.

This clonotype was seen a few times. This chain uses TRBV5-1 with TRBJ2-3; 7 nucleotides line up with TRBD1. Germline V gene lookup returns CDR1 SGHRS and CDR2 YFSETQ. There are 16 residues in the CDR3. V was clipped by 4 bases and J by 7 bases; unmatched bases: 15. The CDR3 region has the DNA TGCGCCAGCAGCCCACCCTTAGGGGGCCTAGAGAATACGCAGTATTTT. It specifies CASSPPLGGLENTQYF.

A remark on this clonotype: Possible read error: a much larger clone is one base away. This CDR3 reads CATSRGTVAGTQYF. The DNA of the CDR3 is TGTGCCACCAGCAGAGGGACAGTAGCAGGGACCCAGTACTTC. This chain connects TRBV15 to TRBJ2-5, with D maybe TRBD1 (6 bases). The CDR3 contains 14 residues. V gave up 1 base and J gave up 7 bases, with 13 bases separating them. Germline lookup yields CDR1 LNHNV and CDR2 YYDKDF (reference sequence).

This clonotype has a handful of counts. The J gene is TRBJ2-4, the V gene TRBV6-5; TRBD1 might be the D (6 bases). V lost 6 bases and J 1 base, leaving 16 bases between the germline ends. From germline, CDR1 is MNHEY and CDR2 SVGAGI. The CDR3 length is 16 residues. The CDR3 DNA reads TGTGCCAGCAGGGCTTGGACAGCCGGTGCCAAAAACATTCAGTACTTC. Translation gives CASRAWTAGAKNIQYF.

There are a few counts of this clonotype. The V call is TRBV6-1, the J call TRBJ1-5; D call uncertain. CDR1 and CDR2 from the germline V gene are MNHNS and SASEGT. This CDR3 has 16 amino acids. Trimming stripped 6 bases from V and 4 bases from J, with 19 bases between. This CDR3 reads CASSLGLERANQPQHF. Here the CDR3 DNA reads TGTGCCAGCAGCTTAGGACTGGAGAGGGCGAATCAGCCCCAGCATTTT.

This clonotype was seen repeatedly, ten times or more. The chain uses TRBV21-1 and TRBJ1-2; TRBD1, the table's D call, was not compared with the DNA. TRBV21-1 is labeled a pseudogene. The CDR3 has 10 residues. CDR3 DNA: TGTGCCAGCATCCTAAGGGGCGCCCCTTTC. Encoded protein: CASILRGAPF.

This clonotype was counted only a few times. This chain links TRBV7-2 with TRBJ2-5; TRBD2 is a possible D gene (6 bases). Trimming shortened V by 5 bases and J by 0 bases, and 16 bases separated the two germline ends. The CDR3 loop spans 16 amino acids. Germline V gives CDR1 SGHTA, CDR2 FQGNSA. The CDR3 DNA follows: TGTGCCAGCAGCCCCGACTGGGGGGTCCACCAAGAGACCCAGTACTTC. Its protein product is CASSPDWGVHQETQYF.

In regard to this clonotype: A much larger clone differs by one base, so this may be a read error. The rearrangement links TRBV7-9 to TRBJ2-7; D unresolved. The V gene's germline CDR1 is SEHNR and CDR2 FQNEAQ (reference sequence). The V gene lost 3 bases and the J gene lost 1 base, with 19 bases spanning the gap. The CDR3 is made up of 17 amino acids. The CDR3 loop reads CASSFPRGRASSYEQYF. The CDR3 DNA reads TGTGCCAGCAGCTTCCCAAGAGGACGGGCAAGTTCCTACGAGCAGTACTTC.

This clonotype was seen many times. The V call is TRBV6-6, the J call TRBJ1-4, with D maybe TRBD1 (5 bases). V was cut by 5 bases and J by 11 bases, with 9 bases left in between. This CDR3 contains 11 residues. CDR1 is MNHNY, CDR2 SVGAGI, per germline (reference sequence). The CDR3 DNA reads as TGTGCCAGCAGTCAGGGCGGGAAACTGTTTTTT. Translated, it gives CASSQGGKLFF.

J is TRBJ1-1 and V is TRBV20-1; D remains unclear. CDR3 length: 10 amino acids. Trimming shortened V by 3 bases and J by 11 bases, and 10 bases separated the two germline ends. From germline, CDR1 is DFQATT and CDR2 SNEGSKA (reference sequence). The DNA of the CDR3 is TGCAGTGCTAGTAGTCTGCGCGCTTTCTTT. It specifies CSASSLRAFF.

This clonotype was detected only a few times. The rearrangement links TRBV28 to TRBJ2-3; possible D gene TRBD2, 6 bases. Looked up from germline, CDR1 is MDHEN and CDR2 is SYDVKM. V shed 6 bases and J shed 0 bases, with 16 bases lying between them. This CDR3 region has 16 residues. As DNA, the CDR3 is TGTGCCAGCAGCCAGAAGTGGGGGGAGAGCACAGATACGCAGTATTTT. It yields the protein CASSQKWGESTDTQYF.

The chain recombines TRBV29-1 with TRBJ1-1, with D possibly matching TRBD1 (5 bases). Trimming cost V 1 base and J 5 bases, with 14 bases left between them. From germline, CDR1 is SQVTM and CDR2 ANQGSEA. The CDR3 has 14 residues. CDR3 nucleotide sequence: TGCAGCGTTGAAGCGAGGAGGGGCCAGACTGAAGCTTTCTTT. The encoded protein is CSVEARRGQTEAFF.

The chain carries TRBV2 and TRBJ1-6; perhaps TRBD1 as D (6 bases). Germline lookup yields CDR1 SNHLY and CDR2 FYNNEI. The CDR3 loop spans 13 amino acids. Trimming removed 3 bases from V and 8 bases from J, with 8 bases in between. The CDR3: CASSDRGDSPLHF. The CDR3 region has the DNA TGTGCCAGCAGTGACAGGGGAGATTCACCCCTCCACTTT.

Regarding this clonotype: Just one base apart from a much larger clone, this may be a read error. V gene TRBV7-2 combines with J gene TRBJ2-3; TRBD1 agrees at 7 bases. With 4 bases clipped from V and 5 bases from J, the junction kept 9 bases outside the gene matches. In germline, CDR1 is SGHTA, CDR2 FQGNSA. CDR3 length equals 15 residues. The DNA for the CDR3 is TGTGCCAGCAGCTCAAGGGGGCTGGGGTTAGATACGCAGTATTTT. It translates to CASSSRGLGLDTQYF.

This chain uses TRBV2 with TRBJ1-1; unclear D gene. Trimming took 7 bases from V and 0 from J, leaving 9 bases between them. Per germline, CDR1 SNHLY and CDR2 FYNNEI. The CDR3 totals 13 residues. The CDR3, as DNA: TGTGCCAGCATAAGTTCGATGAACACTGAAGCTTTCTTT. Translated, it gives CASISSMNTEAFF.

At least ten counts were recorded for this clonotype. The chain links TRBV18 to TRBJ1-5; 7 nucleotides agree with TRBD1. V was pared by 1 base and J by 5 bases, with 5 bases of the junction left unmatched. Looked up from germline, CDR1 is KGHSH and CDR2 is LQKENI. The CDR3 sequence is 15 residues long. Written as DNA, the CDR3 is TGTGCCAGCTCACCACAGGACAGGCTGGATCAGCCCCAGCATTTT. This encodes CASSPQDRLDQPQHF.

This clonotype was counted only a few times. The V and J genes are TRBV18 and TRBJ1-5; D remains ambiguous. V lost 4 bases and J 8 bases, leaving 15 bases between the germline ends. Germline V CDR1 and CDR2: KGHSH, LQKENI. The CDR3 extends over 14 amino acids. CDR3 DNA: TGTGCCAGCTCACGCTCTCCCGGCGGAGAGCCCCAGCATTTT. It yields the protein CASSRSPGGEPQHF.

The chain joins TRBV9 to TRBJ2-5; D might be TRBD1 (5 bases). CDR1 and CDR2 (germline): SGDLS, YYNGEE. The V and J ends lost 6 bases and 3 bases respectively, with 18 bases between them. This CDR3 region has 15 residues. The CDR3 reads CASTIPPGKKETQYF. The CDR3 DNA reads as TGTGCCAGCACTATACCACCAGGGAAAAAAGAGACCCAGTACTTC.